Listed below are T cell receptor beta chains from one sample, sequenced in a study of shared clonotypes between healthy human individuals. Assay: immunoSEQ multiplex PCR; the TCRdb copy retains only in-frame clones and omits some. The repertoire holds about 380,000 clones, 96% seen once, with 0.25% to 0.35% in the top ten. Sequencing used memory CD8+ T cells sorted from blood. Every receptor here comes from a man aged 30 to 39 in good health. Both conserved end residues are part of each CDR3. Fields, in order: J gene, D gene, clone size, V gene, CDR3 protein, CDR3 DNA. A D gene is named only where the DNA matches it firmly. Size tells how often a clone was seen (once, few, many) or the class of an expanded clone, and some rows leave it out.

J: TRBJ2-7
D: TRBD2
size: NA
V: TRBV7-9
CDR3: CASSLLAGGVGEQYF
DNA: TGTGCCAGCAGCCTGCTAGCGGGAGGGGTGGGGGAGCAGTACTTC

J: TRBJ2-5
D: TRBD2
size: NA
V: TRBV18
CDR3: CASSPAGGRETQYF
DNA: TGTGCCAGCTCACCAGCGGGAGGGCGGGAGACCCAGTACTTC

J: TRBJ1-1
D: NA
size: NA
V: TRBV5-1
CDR3: CASSTHSGGARTEAFF
DNA: TGCGCCAGCAGCACCCATTCGGGGGGGGCGAGAACTGAAGCTTTCTTT

J: TRBJ2-7
D: TRBD1
size: NA
V: TRBV5-1
CDR3: CASSPGQGSEQYF
DNA: TGCGCCAGCAGCCCCGGACAGGGTAGCGAGCAGTACTTC

J: TRBJ2-7
D: NA
size: NA
V: TRBV7-9
CDR3: CASSFGHLYEQYF
DNA: TGTGCCAGCAGCTTTGGACACCTCTACGAGCAGTACTTC

J: TRBJ2-2
D: TRBD2
size: NA
V: TRBV28
CDR3: CASGTWRERTGELFF
DNA: TGTGCCAGCGGAACTTGGCGGGAGAGGACCGGGGAGCTGTTTTTT

J: TRBJ1-3
D: NA
size: NA
V: TRBV4-1
CDR3: CASSLNPGYGNTIYF
DNA: TGCGCCAGCAGCCTGAACCCAGGTTATGGAAACACCATATATTTT

J: TRBJ1-3
D: NA
size: NA
V: TRBV5-1
CDR3: CASSLGQVSGNTIYF
DNA: TGCGCCAGCAGCTTGGGACAGGTCTCTGGAAACACCATATATTTT

J: TRBJ2-4
D: NA
size: NA
V: TRBV7-3
CDR3: CASSLGGAKNIQYF
DNA: TGTGCCAGCAGCTTAGGGGGAGCCAAAAACATTCAGTACTTC

J: TRBJ1-1
D: NA
size: once
V: TRBV7-9
CDR3: CAIIVSGTEAFF
DNA: TGTGCCATTATCGTGAGTGGCACTGAAGCTTTCTTT

J: TRBJ2-7
D: NA
size: NA
V: TRBV7-9
CDR3: CASSLVYEQYF
DNA: TGTGCCAGCAGCTTGGTCTACGAGCAGTACTTC

J: TRBJ1-6
D: NA
size: once
V: TRBV30
CDR3: CAWSSMVGPYNSPLHF
DNA: TGTGCCTGGAGTTCGATGGTCGGCCCCTATAATTCACCCCTCCACTTT

J: TRBJ1-2
D: NA
size: NA
V: TRBV6-5
CDR3: CASSYSRGGPGYTF
DNA: TGTGCCAGCAGTTACTCGAGGGGGGGCCCAGGCTACACCTTC

J: TRBJ1-1
D: NA
size: NA
V: TRBV7-9
CDR3: CASSLTVASGSEAFF
DNA: TGTGCCAGCAGCCTCACAGTGGCATCTGGTAGTGAAGCTTTCTTT

J: TRBJ1-2
D: TRBD1
size: NA
V: TRBV6-1
CDR3: CASSGRQGKYYGYTF
DNA: TGTGCCAGCAGTGGTCGACAGGGAAAGTACTATGGCTACACCTTC